A single T cell receptor (beta chain) is shown here with its context. This specimen comes from a study of blood T cell repertoires in COVID-19. At the level of the study: Samples came from the United States, Italy and Spain, spanning acute and convalescent COVID-19.

The CDR3 runs 13 residues. Trimming cost V 3 bases and J 8 bases, with 11 bases left between them. Looked up from germline, CDR1 is MNHEY and CDR2 is SMNVEV (reference sequence). In the original workflow: Amplified reference gene primers provided the basis for estimating nucleated cell counts. Assay used: immunoSEQ multiplex PCR; TCRdb lists only in-frame clones, some missing. V and J calls and clone size are as listed in that table; D and trimming were resolved from the DNA. The repertoire holds about 260,000 clones, with around 82% as singletons. This receptor was taken from a human donor in a cohort sampled during active COVID-19. The chain uses TRBV27 and TRBJ1-3, with D possibly matching TRBD1 (6 bases). Sequencing was done on a sample of peripheral blood. The CDR3 protein is CASSLRRGDTIYF. CDR3 nucleotides: TGTGCCAGCAGTTTGCGCAGGGGTGACACCATATATTTT.